This T cell receptor beta chain was retrieved from a study of blood T cell repertoires in COVID-19. Study-level background: Collection of acute and convalescent COVID-19 samples took place in the United States, Italy and Spain. From T cells, B-cell-depleted T cells, or PBMCs came the material, which was cDNA or gDNA.

V was clipped by 5 bases and J by 0 bases, with 13 bases between them. The CDR3 has 15 amino acids. Germline CDR1 and CDR2: SEHNR and FQNEAQ (reference sequence). Source study methods: Amplification of reference gene primers provided the estimated nucleated cell counts. Sequencing used immunoSEQ multiplex PCR; TCRdb keeps in-frame clones, though not all of them. D and trimming come from the DNA, and the V and J calls and clone size come from that table. The data contain 200,000 to 250,000 clones, about nine tenths of them singletons. The sequence was collected from a man at least 80 years old with acute or convalescent COVID-19. The sequenced sample was peripheral blood. V and J are TRBV7-9 and TRBJ1-1, with no clear D. The CDR3 spells CASSPVYPMNTEAFF. For the CDR3, the DNA is TGTGCCAGCAGCCCGGTCTACCCCATGAACACTGAAGCTTTCTTT.